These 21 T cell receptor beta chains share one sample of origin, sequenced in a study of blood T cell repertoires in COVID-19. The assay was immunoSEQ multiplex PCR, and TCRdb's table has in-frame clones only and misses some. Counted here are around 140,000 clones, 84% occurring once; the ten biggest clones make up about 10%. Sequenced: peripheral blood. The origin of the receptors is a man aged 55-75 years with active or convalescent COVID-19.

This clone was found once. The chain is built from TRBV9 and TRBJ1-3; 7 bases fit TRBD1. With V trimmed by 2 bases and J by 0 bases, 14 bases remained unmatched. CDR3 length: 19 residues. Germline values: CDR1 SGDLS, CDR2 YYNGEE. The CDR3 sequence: CASSVWDRNLPSSGNTIYF. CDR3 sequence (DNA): TGTGCCAGCAGCGTCTGGGACAGAAACCTTCCAAGCTCTGGAAACACCATATATTTT.

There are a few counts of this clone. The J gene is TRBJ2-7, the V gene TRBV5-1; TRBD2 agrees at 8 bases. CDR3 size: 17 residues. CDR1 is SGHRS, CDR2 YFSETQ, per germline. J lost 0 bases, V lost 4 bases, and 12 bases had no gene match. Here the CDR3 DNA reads TGCGCCAGCAGCCCCTCCCCCTTAGCGGGGAGCTCCTACGAGCAGTACTTC. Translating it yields CASSPSPLAGSSYEQYF.

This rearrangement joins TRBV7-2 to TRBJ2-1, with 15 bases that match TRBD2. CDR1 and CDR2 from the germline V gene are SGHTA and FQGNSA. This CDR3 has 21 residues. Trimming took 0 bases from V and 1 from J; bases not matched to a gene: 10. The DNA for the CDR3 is TGTGCCAGCAGCTTAGCGGGGAGGGGACTAGCGGGGGGCCGGTCCTACAATGAGCAGTTCTTC. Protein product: CASSLAGRGLAGGRSYNEQFF.

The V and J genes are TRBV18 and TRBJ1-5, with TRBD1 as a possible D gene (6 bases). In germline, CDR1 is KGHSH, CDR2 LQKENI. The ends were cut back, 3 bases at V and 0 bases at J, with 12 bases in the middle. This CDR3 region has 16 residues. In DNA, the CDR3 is TGTGCCAGCTCACCCAATGGGGGCTATAGCAATCAGCCCCAGCATTTT. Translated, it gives CASSPNGGYSNQPQHF.

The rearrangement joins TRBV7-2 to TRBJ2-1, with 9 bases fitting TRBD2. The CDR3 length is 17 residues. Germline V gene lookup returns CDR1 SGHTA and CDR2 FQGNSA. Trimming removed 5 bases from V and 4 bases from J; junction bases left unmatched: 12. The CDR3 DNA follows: TGTGCCAGCAGCCCCTGGGTAGCGGGGGCCCAGTACAATGAGCAGTTCTTC. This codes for CASSPWVAGAQYNEQFF.

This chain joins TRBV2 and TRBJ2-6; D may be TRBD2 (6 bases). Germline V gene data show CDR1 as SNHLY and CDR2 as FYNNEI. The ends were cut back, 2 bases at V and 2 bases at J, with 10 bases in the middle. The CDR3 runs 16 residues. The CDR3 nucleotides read TGTGCCAGCAGTGAATGGGGGGTCCCTGGGGCCAACGTCCTGACTTTC. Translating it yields CASSEWGVPGANVLTF.

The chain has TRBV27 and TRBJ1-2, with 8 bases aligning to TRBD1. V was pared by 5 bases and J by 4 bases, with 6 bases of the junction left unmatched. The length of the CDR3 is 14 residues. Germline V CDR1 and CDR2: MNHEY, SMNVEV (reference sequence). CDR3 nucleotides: TGTGCCAGCAGTAAAGGACAGGGTTCCTATGGCTACACCTTC. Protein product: CASSKGQGSYGYTF.

The CDR3 DNA follows: TGCGCCAGCAGCCAGGGACTACGGGACAGGTCTGTCAACGTCCTGACTTTC. Translating gives CASSQGLRDRSVNVLTF. The chain links TRBV4-1 to TRBJ2-6; perhaps TRBD1 as D (8 bases). The germline V gene encodes CDR1 MGHRA and CDR2 YSYEKL. The V end was cut by 3 bases, the J end by 9 bases, with 21 bases between. The CDR3 has 17 residues.

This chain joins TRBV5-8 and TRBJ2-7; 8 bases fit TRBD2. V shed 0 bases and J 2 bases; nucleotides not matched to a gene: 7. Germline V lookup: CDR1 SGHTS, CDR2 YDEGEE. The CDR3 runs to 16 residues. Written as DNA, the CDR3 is TGTGCCAGCAGCTTGGCCAAGTCGGGACTAGCCTACGAGCAGTACGTC. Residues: CASSLAKSGLAYEQYV.

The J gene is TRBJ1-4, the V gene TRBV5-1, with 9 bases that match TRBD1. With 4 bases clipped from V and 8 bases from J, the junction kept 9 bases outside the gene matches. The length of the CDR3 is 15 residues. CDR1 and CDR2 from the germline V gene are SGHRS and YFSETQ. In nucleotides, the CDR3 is TGCGCCAGCAGCAGGGGACAGGGAGTGGAAGAAAAACTGTTTTTT. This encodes CASSRGQGVEEKLFF.

In DNA form, the CDR3 reads TGTGCCTGGACGCGGGACAGGGGCGGCTACACCTTC. It yields the protein CAWTRDRGGYTF. The chain recombines TRBV30 with TRBJ1-2, with 10 bases identical to TRBD1. The V segment lost 4 bases and the J segment 8 bases; nucleotides outside the gene matches: 4. This CDR3 is built from 12 residues. Germline values: CDR1 GTSNPN, CDR2 SVGIG (reference sequence).

CDR3 region: CASSSNSGPFADTQYF. The CDR3 DNA is TGTGCCAGCTCATCAAACTCAGGGCCTTTCGCAGATACGCAGTATTTT. The chain carries TRBV18 and TRBJ2-3; tentatively, D is TRBD1 (5 bases). The CDR3 spans 16 residues. V was shortened by 5 bases and J by 4 bases, with 19 bases between the two germline ends. CDR1 is KGHSH, CDR2 LQKENI, per germline. Combining the CDR3 with reference TRBV18 and TRBJ2-3 gives the whole variable domain NAGVMQNPRHLVRRRGQEARLRCSPMKGHSHVYWYRQLPEEGLKFMVYLQKENIIDESGMPKERFSAEFPKEGPSILRIQQVVRGDSAAYFCASSSNSGPFADTQYFGPGTRLTVL.

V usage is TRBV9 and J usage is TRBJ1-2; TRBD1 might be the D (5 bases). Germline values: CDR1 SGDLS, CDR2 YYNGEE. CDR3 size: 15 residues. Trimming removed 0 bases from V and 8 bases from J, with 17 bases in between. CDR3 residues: CASSVGGRAFDGYTF. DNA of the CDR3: TGTGCCAGCAGCGTAGGCGGCAGGGCATTCGACGGCTACACCTTC.

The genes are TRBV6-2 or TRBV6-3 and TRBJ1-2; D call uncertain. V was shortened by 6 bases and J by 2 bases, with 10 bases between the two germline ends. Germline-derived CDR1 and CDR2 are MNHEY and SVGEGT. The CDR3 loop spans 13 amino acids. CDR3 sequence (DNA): TGTGCCAGCAGCATACTAGGAAACTATGGCTACACCTTC. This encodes CASSILGNYGYTF.

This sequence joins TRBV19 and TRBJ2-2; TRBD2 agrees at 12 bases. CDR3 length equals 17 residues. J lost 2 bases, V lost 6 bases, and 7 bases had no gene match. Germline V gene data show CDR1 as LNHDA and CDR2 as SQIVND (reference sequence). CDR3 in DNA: TGTGCCAGTAGCCCTAGCGGGGGGGCGGCAAACACCGGGGAGCTGTTTTTT. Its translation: CASSPSGGAANTGELFF.

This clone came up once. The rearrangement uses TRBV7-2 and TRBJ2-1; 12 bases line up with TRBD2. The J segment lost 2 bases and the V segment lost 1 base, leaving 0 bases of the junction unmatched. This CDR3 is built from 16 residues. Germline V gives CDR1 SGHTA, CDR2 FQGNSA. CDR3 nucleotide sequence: TGTGCCAGCAGCTTAGGACTAGCGGGGGCCTACAATGAGCAGTTCTTC. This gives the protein CASSLGLAGAYNEQFF. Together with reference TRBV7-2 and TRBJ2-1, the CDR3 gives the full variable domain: GAGVSQSPSNKVTEKGKDVELRCDPISGHTALYWYRQSLGQGLEFLIYFQGNSAPDKSGLPSDRFSAERTGGSVSTLTIQRTQQEDSAVYLCASSLGLAGAYNEQFFGPGTRLTVL.

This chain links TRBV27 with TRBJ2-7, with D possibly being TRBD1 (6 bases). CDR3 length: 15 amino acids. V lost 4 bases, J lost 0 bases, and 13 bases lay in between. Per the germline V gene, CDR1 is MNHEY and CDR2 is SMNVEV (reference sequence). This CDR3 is CASSSAGAGSYEQYF. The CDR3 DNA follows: TGTGCCAGCAGTTCCGCAGGGGCCGGCTCCTACGAGCAGTACTTC.

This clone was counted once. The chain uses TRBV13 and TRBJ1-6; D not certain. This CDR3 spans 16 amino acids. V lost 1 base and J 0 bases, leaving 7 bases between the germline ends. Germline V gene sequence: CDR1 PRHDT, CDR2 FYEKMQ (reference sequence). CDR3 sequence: CASSLDRSSYNSPLHF. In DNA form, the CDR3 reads TGTGCCAGCAGCTTAGATAGAAGCTCCTATAATTCACCCCTCCACTTT.

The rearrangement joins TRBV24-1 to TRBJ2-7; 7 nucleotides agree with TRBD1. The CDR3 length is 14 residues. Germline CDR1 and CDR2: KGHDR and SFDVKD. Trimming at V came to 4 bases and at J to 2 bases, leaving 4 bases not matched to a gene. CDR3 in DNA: TGTGCCACCAGTGACGGGACAGCAGCCTACGAGCAGTACGTC. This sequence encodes CATSDGTAAYEQYV.

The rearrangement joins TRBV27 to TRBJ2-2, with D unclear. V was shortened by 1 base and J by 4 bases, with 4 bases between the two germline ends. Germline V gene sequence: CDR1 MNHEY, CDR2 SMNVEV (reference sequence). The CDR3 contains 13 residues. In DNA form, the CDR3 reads TGTGCCAGCAGTTTATGGCTCACCGGGGAGCTGTTTTTT. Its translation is CASSLWLTGELFF.

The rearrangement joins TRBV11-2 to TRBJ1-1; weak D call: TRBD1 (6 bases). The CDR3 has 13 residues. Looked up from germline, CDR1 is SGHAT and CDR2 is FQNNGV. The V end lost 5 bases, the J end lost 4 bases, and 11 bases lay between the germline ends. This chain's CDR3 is CASSQGHITEAFF. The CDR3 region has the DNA TGTGCCAGCAGCCAGGGACACATCACTGAAGCTTTCTTT.